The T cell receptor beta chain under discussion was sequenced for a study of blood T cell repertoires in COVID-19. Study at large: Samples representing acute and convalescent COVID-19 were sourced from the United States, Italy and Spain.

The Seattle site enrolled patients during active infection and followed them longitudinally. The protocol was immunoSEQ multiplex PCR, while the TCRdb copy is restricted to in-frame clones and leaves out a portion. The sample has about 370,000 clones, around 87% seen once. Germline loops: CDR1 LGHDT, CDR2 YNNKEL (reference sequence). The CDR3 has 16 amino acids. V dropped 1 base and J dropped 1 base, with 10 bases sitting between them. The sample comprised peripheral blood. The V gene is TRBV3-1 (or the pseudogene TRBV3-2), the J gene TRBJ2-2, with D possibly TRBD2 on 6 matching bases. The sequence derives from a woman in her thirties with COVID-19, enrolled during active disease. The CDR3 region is CASSQVGGKNTGELFF. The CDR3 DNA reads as TGTGCCAGCAGCCAAGTTGGCGGGAAGAACACCGGGGAGCTGTTTTTT.